This entry lists 8 T cell receptor beta chains sequenced from one sample in a study of tissue T cells after allogeneic stem cell transplantation. Data came from immunoSEQ multiplex PCR; TCRdb stores just in-frame clones and leaves some out. The sample has approximately 47,000 clones; nearly 75% are singletons. Sequencing was done on a sample of sorted cells pooled from one or two spleens. The receptors shown here come from a pool of C57BL/6 mice in good health.

On this clone itself: Gene names and germline refer to mouse. Coverage ceases 1 residue before the CDR3 finishes, and the germline J gene fills in the end. The chain combines TRBV12-2 with TRBJ2-7, with 7 bases that match TRBD1. V lost 0 bases and J lost 0; bases outside the gene matches: 1. The CDR3 is 14 residues long. Germline-derived CDR1 and CDR2 are SGHLS and HYDKME. CDR3 sequence reads: CASSLRDSSYEQYF. CDR3 DNA, as far as it was read: TGTGCCAGCTCTCTCCGGGACAGCTCCTATGAACAGTAC.

A note on this clone: A single base separates this from a much larger clone, so it may be a read error. Mouse germline and gene names are used. Read sequence stops 1 residue before the CDR3 end, and the germline J gene provides the missing end. The chain couples TRBV19 to TRBJ2-3; no clear D gene. Per the germline V gene, CDR1 is FNHDT and CDR2 is SITEND (reference sequence). The CDR3 is 13 amino acids. V was shortened by 5 bases and J by 1 base, with 8 bases between the two germline ends. The DNA read from the CDR3 is TGTGCCAGCAGCCAAAGGGGTGCAGAAACGCTGTAT. Translating it yields CASSQRGAETLY. The entire CDR3 reads CASSQRGAETLYF.

About this clone: The gene names given are mouse names. The observed sequence ends 1 residue before the CDR3 terminus, with the missing tail filled in from the germline J gene. The chain combines TRBV12-1 with TRBJ2-4; 7 bases agree with TRBD2. This CDR3 has 13 residues. The V segment lost 0 bases and the J segment 7 bases; nucleotides outside the gene matches: 3. Germline V gene data show CDR1 as SGHSN and CDR2 as HYEKVE. The CDR3 reads CASSLDWADTLYF. The covered CDR3 bases are TGTGCCAGCTCTCTCGACTGGGCGGACACCTTGTAC.

This clone was recorded a few times. Genes and germline are mouse. The read stops 1 residue short of the end of the CDR3; the missing end is completed from the germline J gene. The V call is TRBV12-1, the J call TRBJ2-7; the D gene could be TRBD1 or TRBD2 (6 bases each). Trimming stripped 0 bases from V and 3 bases from J, with 8 bases between. From germline, CDR1 is SGHSN and CDR2 HYEKVE. This CDR3 region has 13 residues. The DNA read from the CDR3 is TGTGCCAGCTCTCTCTGGGGGCTCTATGAACAGTAC. It codes for CASSLWGLYEQY. The whole CDR3 is CASSLWGLYEQYF. The variable domain in full, completed from reference TRBV12-1 and TRBJ2-7, reads DSGVVQSPRHIIKEKGGRSVLTCIPISGHSNVVWYQQTLGKELKFLIQHYEKVERDKGFLPSRFSVQQFDDYHSEMNMSALELEDSAMYFCASSLWGLYEQYFGPGTRLTVL.

Regarding this clone: All gene names here are mouse names. The sequence runs out 1 residue before the end of the CDR3; the remainder is reconstructed from the germline J gene. The chain employs TRBV13-2 and TRBJ2-7; TRBD2 matches at 9 bases. The CDR3 sequence is 15 residues long. With V trimmed by 1 base and J by 0 bases, 2 bases remained unmatched. In germline, CDR1 is NNHNN, CDR2 SYGAGS (reference sequence). Partial CDR3 DNA: TGTGCCAGCGGTGATTCTGGGGGGGGCTCCTATGAACAGTAC. Its translation: CASGDSGGGSYEQY. The whole CDR3 sequence reads CASGDSGGGSYEQYF.

This clone has just a few counts. Gene names and germline match the mouse. Read sequence stops 1 residue before the CDR3 end, and the germline J gene provides the missing end. The chain is built from TRBV1 and TRBJ1-4, with D possibly matching TRBD1 (6 bases). Looked up from germline, CDR1 is NSQYPW and CDR2 is LRSPGD (reference sequence). V was cut by 3 bases and J by 0 bases, with 8 bases left in between. The CDR3 covers 15 residues. The CDR3 protein is CTCSAGTLSNERLFF. CDR3 DNA (partial): TGCACCTGCAGTGCCGGGACACTTTCCAACGAAAGATTATTT.

In the case of this clone: Gene names refer to mouse genes. The sequenced CDR3 bases are TGTGCCAGCAGTCGACAGGGAAGTGCAGAAACGCTGTAT. Translation: CASSRQGSAETLY. The whole CDR3 sequence reads CASSRQGSAETLYF. This chain uses TRBV26 with TRBJ2-3; 7 nucleotides line up with TRBD1. The CDR3 end is not reached by the read, which stops 1 residue before it; the germline J gene fills it in. CDR3 length equals 14 residues. V dropped 4 bases and J dropped 0; count of bases not matched to a gene: 1. Germline-derived CDR1 and CDR2 are KGHPV and FQNQEV (reference sequence).

This clone came up a few times. The listed genes are named as in mouse. This CDR3 reads CASSLETGGYEQYF. Partial CDR3 DNA: TGTGCCAGCAGCTTGGAGACTGGGGGGTATGAACAGTAC. The gene calls are TRBV3 and TRBJ2-7; 10 bases agree with TRBD2. The sequence runs out 1 residue before the end of the CDR3; the remainder is reconstructed from the germline J gene. The CDR3 contains 14 residues. V trimming: 3 bases; J trimming: 4 bases; junction bases outside the gene matches: 3. CDR1 SNHLY and CDR2 FYNGKV come from the germline V gene (reference sequence).